The following is a T cell receptor beta chain sequence with its context. Different DNA sequences within this sample yield the same CDR3. These data are taken from a study of blood T cell repertoires in COVID-19. Overall study: The analysed material was cDNA or gDNA that came from T cells, B-cell-depleted T cells, or PBMCs.

The CDR3 spans 12 residues. CDR1 and CDR2 from the germline V gene are MNHEY and SVGAGI. V was trimmed by 6 bases and J by 1 base, leaving 7 bases between them. In the original workflow: The assay estimated nucleated cells by amplifying reference gene primers. Produced via immunoSEQ multiplex PCR; TCRdb's table is partial and in-frame only. The V and J calls and clone size are taken from that table; D and trimming were inferred from the DNA. Among around 460,000 clones listed, about 90% were seen once. The sequencing sample was made of peripheral blood. This TCR derives from a man aged 18 to 29 with COVID-19, enrolled during active disease. This chain uses TRBV6-5 with TRBJ2-7; D is possibly TRBD1 (6 bases). The chain's CDR3 is CASRDSSYEQYF. The CDR3 DNA reads as TGTGCCAGCAGGGACAGTTCCTACGAGCAGTACTTC.